These 9 T cell receptor beta chains were all obtained from the same sample, sequenced in a study of cytomegalovirus exposure and HLA in healthy donors (TCRdb year 2017). Library preparation was by the immunoSEQ multiplex PCR assay. A mixture of 60 forward primers for TCR Vbeta segments and 13 reverse primers for TCR Jbeta segments was used in the multiplex PCR. TCRdb took this table from immuneACCESS and kept in-frame rearrangements with V and J called. Such tables lack part of the clones; where checked against another copy, unresolved V genes explain under half of the gap, and the rest is unexplained. The sample table shows tens of thousands of clones, and under 65% are seen once. 4.4% of the sample is held by the ten biggest clonotypes. Sequencing was carried out using PBMCs. Receptor source: a male donor in good health and CMV-seropositive.

This chain joins TRBV28 and TRBJ2-5; 13 nucleotides agree with TRBD2. J lost 2 bases, V lost 3 bases, and 6 bases had no gene match. Per the germline V gene, CDR1 is MDHEN and CDR2 is SYDVKM. The CDR3 has 17 amino acids. This chain's CDR3 is CASSLTSGGPSQETQYF. CDR3 nucleotide sequence: TGTGCCAGCAGTTTGACTAGCGGGGGGCCTTCACAAGAGACCCAGTACTTC.

This clone has only one observation. The chain carries TRBV15 and TRBJ1-4; the D is unclear. V lost 3 bases and J 0 bases, leaving 20 bases between the germline ends. Germline V gene data show CDR1 as LNHNV and CDR2 as YYDKDF (reference sequence). The CDR3 is 19 amino acids. The CDR3 reads CATSSLRRGTLATNEKLFF. CDR3 nucleotides: TGTGCCACCAGCAGTCTCCGGAGAGGAACCCTTGCAACTAATGAAAAACTGTTTTTT.

The chain is built from TRBV9 and TRBJ2-2; 9 positions agree with TRBD2. From germline, CDR1 is SGDLS and CDR2 YYNGEE. The CDR3 has 17 amino acids. V lost 0 bases to trimming and J lost 4 bases; unmatched junction nucleotides: 7. In DNA form, the CDR3 reads TGTGCCAGCAGCGTAGAGGGGACTAGCCCCGGCACCGGGGAGCTGTTTTTT. Encoded protein: CASSVEGTSPGTGELFF.

The chain employs TRBV4-1 and TRBJ2-7, with TRBD2 as a possible D gene (7 bases). This CDR3 contains 15 residues. CDR1 and CDR2 from the germline V gene are MGHRA and YSYEKL. V shed 0 bases and J shed 3 bases, with 12 bases lying between them. CDR3 sequence reads: CASSQDRGALYEQYF. The CDR3, as DNA: TGCGCCAGCAGCCAAGATCGGGGGGCTCTCTACGAGCAGTACTTC.

The rearrangement uses TRBV7-2 and TRBJ1-5, with a weak D call TRBD1 (5 bases). The length of the CDR3 is 15 residues. Germline V gene lookup returns CDR1 SGHTA and CDR2 FQGNSA. Trimming pared 0 bases from V and 2 bases from J, leaving 8 bases between. The CDR3 spells CASSLAGAGNQPQHF. The CDR3 nucleotides are TGTGCCAGCAGCTTAGCAGGGGCTGGCAATCAGCCCCAGCATTTT.

The V call is TRBV28, the J call TRBJ1-5; no reliable D call. CDR1 is MDHEN and CDR2 is SYDVKM in the germline V gene. This CDR3 region has 17 residues. V was cut by 4 bases and J by 2 bases, with 18 bases left in between. CDR3 bases: TGTGCCAGCAGTTCTCTGCTCACCGGGAACGGCAATCAGCCCCAGCATTTT. Residues: CASSSLLTGNGNQPQHF.

This rearrangement joins TRBV10-3 to TRBJ1-4, with 9 bases aligning to TRBD1. V dropped 10 bases and J dropped 5; count of bases not matched to a gene: 5. The CDR3 totals 13 residues. In germline, CDR1 is ENHRY, CDR2 SYGVKD. The CDR3 coding sequence is TGTGCCACCCAAGGGACAGGGAATGAAAAACTGTTTTTT. Its translation: CATQGTGNEKLFF.

The genes are TRBV6-5 and TRBJ2-5; unclear D gene. The germline V gene has CDR1 MNHEY and CDR2 SVGAGI. Trimming removed 4 bases from V and 5 bases from J, with 17 bases in between. The CDR3 sequence is 15 residues long. CDR3 residues: CASSSSTVIGETQYF. The DNA for the CDR3 is TGTGCCAGCAGTTCAAGCACAGTGATTGGGGAGACCCAGTACTTC.

V and J are TRBV6-4 and TRBJ1-3, with D perhaps TRBD1 (5 bases). Germline values: CDR1 MRHNA, CDR2 SNTAGT. V was trimmed by 2 bases and J by 2 bases, leaving 13 bases between them. The length of the CDR3 is 16 residues. DNA of the CDR3: TGTGCCAGCAGTGACCCCCAGGGTCAGACTGGAAACACCATATATTTT. It is translated as CASSDPQGQTGNTIYF.